The next 26 T cell receptor beta chains were all read from a single sample in a study of regulatory T cells in long-lasting Graves disease. The time point: newly diagnosed GD, antithyroid drugs for less than 3 months. Extracted PBMC RNA gave rise to the TCR library. Combining iRepertoire HTBI primers with Arm-PCR of CDR3 regions, the authors built TCR beta libraries. TCRdb re-called the multiplex PCR reads through MiXCR, storing one row per CDR3 protein. The profile shows about 200,000 distinct CDR3 sequences, 15% to 20% of them singletons. The same data also went into a second study, on T cells in Graves' hyperthyroidism and ophthalmopathy.

The input for sequencing was peripheral blood mononuclear cells (PBMCs), taken at new diagnosis, from a patient treated with antithyroid drugs. The origin of the receptors is a woman aged 25 to 45 with Graves disease.

This clonotype was seen repeatedly, ten times or more. The chain carries TRBV27 and TRBJ2-5; TRBD1 might be the D (6 bases). Germline values: CDR1 MNHEY, CDR2 SMNVEV (reference sequence). V dropped 5 bases and J dropped 4 bases, with 14 bases sitting between them. The CDR3 is 14 amino acids. This chain's CDR3 is CASSAHRDTETQYF. CDR3 DNA: TGTGCCAGCAGTGCGCACAGGGACACAGAGACCCAGTACTTC.

This clonotype showed up many times. This sequence joins TRBV28 and TRBJ2-7; 7 positions agree with TRBD1. The CDR3 spans 13 residues. V shed 10 bases, J shed 2 bases, and the junction held 8 bases outside the gene matches. Germline V gives CDR1 MDHEN, CDR2 SYDVKM. CDR3 region: CAIRQGGTYEQYF. The DNA for the CDR3 is TGTGCCATCAGACAGGGTGGCACCTACGAGCAGTACTTC.

This clonotype was observed many times. The chain links TRBV6-1 to TRBJ1-5, with D maybe TRBD1 (5 bases). This CDR3 region has 18 residues. The germline gives CDR1 MNHNS, CDR2 SASEGT. The V and J ends lost 1 base and 0 bases respectively, with 16 bases between them. CDR3 protein: CASSEDAGLIYSNQPQHF. CDR3 nucleotide sequence: TGTGCCAGCAGTGAAGACGCAGGGTTAATCTATAGCAATCAGCCCCAGCATTTT.

This clonotype was detected ten times or more. The chain employs TRBV28 and TRBJ1-2, with D unclear. V lost 5 bases to trimming and J lost 0 bases, with 13 bases between them. Germline loops: CDR1 MDHEN, CDR2 SYDVKM. This CDR3 is built from 15 residues. The CDR3 loop reads CASSQGRIANYGYTF. The DNA for the CDR3 is TGTGCCAGCAGTCAAGGGAGAATAGCTAACTATGGCTACACCTTC.

J is TRBJ1-3 and V is TRBV6-1, with D perhaps matching TRBD1 (5 bases). Germline CDR1 MNHNS, CDR2 SASEGT. V was shortened by 10 bases and J by 0 bases, with 13 bases between the two germline ends. The CDR3 consists of 14 residues. CDR3 DNA: TGTGCCACCCTTCCGACAGCCTCTGGAAACACCATATATTTT. This encodes CATLPTASGNTIYF.

This clonotype was detected ten times or more. V gene TRBV7-8 combines with J gene TRBJ1-1; D not resolved. The CDR3 is 13 residues long. Between the trimmed V and J ends, which lost 7 bases and 4 bases, there was a span of 13 bases. Per the germline V gene, CDR1 is SGHVS and CDR2 is FQNEAQ. The CDR3 sequence is CASTPGPSTEAFF. The DNA for the CDR3 is TGTGCCAGCACCCCCGGGCCATCCACTGAAGCTTTCTTT.

Only a few counts were recorded for this clonotype. CDR3 nucleotides: TGTGCCAGCAGCTCCTTGGGACAGCTGAACACTGAAGCTTTCTTT. Translation: CASSSLGQLNTEAFF. This rearrangement joins TRBV27 to TRBJ1-1; TRBD1 matches 7 bases. The CDR3 has 15 residues. The V gene's germline CDR1 is MNHEY and CDR2 SMNVEV (reference sequence). J was trimmed by 0 bases and V by 6 bases; bases with no gene match: 7.

With regard to this clonotype: A far more abundant clone sits one base away, making this likely a read error. The rearrangement joins TRBV6-9 to TRBJ1-2, with a possible D match to TRBD1 (6 bases). The length of the CDR3 is 13 residues. Looked up from germline, CDR1 is MNHGY and CDR2 is SVAAGI. The CDR3 spells CASSSLTGYCYTF. The CDR3 coding sequence is TGTGCCAGCAGTTCCTTGACAGGCTATTGCTACACCTTC.

The chain links TRBV6-4 to TRBJ1-2; D possibly corresponds to TRBD1 (6 bases). V gave up 3 bases and J gave up 8 bases, with 16 bases separating them. Germline V gene sequence: CDR1 MRHNA, CDR2 SNTAGT. CDR3 length equals 14 residues. The CDR3 sequence is CASSEGPAGAGYTF. The CDR3 region has the DNA TGTGCCAGCAGTGAGGGACCGGCAGGGGCCGGCTACACCTTC.

The genes are TRBV4-1 and TRBJ1-5; 7 bases align to TRBD1. The CDR3 runs 14 residues. V trimming: 5 bases; J trimming: 6 bases; junction bases outside the gene matches: 7. From germline, CDR1 is MGHRA and CDR2 YSYEKL. CDR3 residues: CASSGGGRAQPQHF. CDR3 DNA sequence: TGCGCCAGCAGCGGAGGGGGCCGAGCTCAGCCCCAGCATTTT.

This clonotype was seen repeatedly, ten times or more. V usage is TRBV7-9 and J usage is TRBJ1-5, with D hard to call. Germline V gene lookup returns CDR1 SEHNR and CDR2 FQNEAQ (reference sequence). V lost 1 base to trimming and J lost 7 bases, with 14 bases between them. The CDR3 runs to 15 residues. CDR3 sequence reads: CASSLEGGFGQPQHF. DNA of the CDR3: TGTGCCAGCAGCTTAGAGGGAGGCTTTGGGCAGCCCCAGCATTTT.

This clonotype was recorded at least ten times. The chain carries TRBV14 and TRBJ2-7; TRBD1 might be the D (6 bases). Trimming took 6 bases from V and 5 from J, leaving 11 bases between them. CDR3 length: 12 residues. Germline lookup yields CDR1 SGHDN and CDR2 FVKESK. The CDR3 DNA is TGTGCCAGCAGGGACAGACTCCACGAGCAGTACTTC. Encoded protein: CASRDRLHEQYF.

This clonotype was detected many times. This chain joins TRBV2 and TRBJ2-4; D might be TRBD1 (6 bases). CDR3 size: 14 residues. V gave up 7 bases and J gave up 5 bases, with 15 bases separating them. Germline-derived CDR1 and CDR2 are SNHLY and FYNNEI. The chain's CDR3 is CASTFDRSQNIQYF. In nucleotides, the CDR3 is TGTGCCAGCACCTTTGACAGGTCCCAAAACATTCAGTACTTC. The whole variable domain, filled in from reference TRBV2 and TRBJ2-4, reads EPEVTQTPSHQVTQMGQEVILRCVPISNHLYFYWYRQILGQKVEFLVSFYNNEISEKSEIFDDQFSVERPDGSNFTLKIRSTKLEDSAMYFCASTFDRSQNIQYFGAGTRLSVL.

This clonotype was seen many times. This chain connects TRBV12-3 or TRBV12-4 to TRBJ2-2; 10 bases map to TRBD1. The CDR3 spans 17 residues. The ends lost 5 bases at V and 4 bases at J; junction bases unmatched: 10. Written as DNA, the CDR3 is TGTGCCAGCAGTCGGACAGGGGGTGGGTCGAGCACCGGGGAGCTGTTTTTT. Translated: CASSRTGGGSSTGELFF.

This clonotype was seen many times. V usage is TRBV6-1 and J usage is TRBJ1-2, with D hard to call. Trimming removed 5 bases from V and 4 bases from J, with 5 bases in between. This CDR3 contains 11 residues. The germline V gene encodes CDR1 MNHNS and CDR2 SASEGT. The CDR3 DNA follows: TGTGCCAGCAGTCACCTCTATGGCTACACCTTC. It codes for CASSHLYGYTF.

This clonotype was observed at least ten times. V gene TRBV7-8 combines with J gene TRBJ1-3, with D unresolved. Germline CDR1 SGHVS, CDR2 FQNEAQ. This CDR3 has 15 residues. With 2 bases removed from V and 0 bases from J, the gap between germline ends came to 8 bases. CDR3 DNA: TGTGCCAGCAGCTTAACGCAGCTCTCTGGAAACACCATATATTTT. Amino acids: CASSLTQLSGNTIYF. Looking up the rest from reference TRBV7-8 and TRBJ1-3 gives the full variable domain: GAGVSQSPRYKVAKRGQDVALRCDPISGHVSLFWYQQALGQGPEFLTYFQNEAQLDKSGLPSDRFFAERPEGSVSTLKIQRTQQEDSAVYLCASSLTQLSGNTIYFGEGSWLTVV.

This clonotype has ten or more counts. The J gene is TRBJ1-2, the V gene TRBV4-1; D is uncertain. Germline V lookup: CDR1 MGHRA, CDR2 YSYEKL. Trimming left V 0 bases short and J 0 bases short, with 11 bases between. The CDR3 is 16 amino acids. As DNA, the CDR3 is TGCGCCAGCAGCCAAGATCGATGGAGTTCTAACTATGGCTACACCTTC. It yields the protein CASSQDRWSSNYGYTF.

This clonotype was counted at least ten times. The chain uses TRBV9 and TRBJ2-2; D remains unclear. The germline V and J ends were trimmed by 0 bases and 0 bases, with 6 bases remaining between them. The CDR3 spans 15 residues. Germline V gene data show CDR1 as SGDLS and CDR2 as YYNGEE. CDR3 coding DNA: TGTGCCAGCAGCGTAGGACCCGCGAACACCGGGGAGCTGTTTTTT. This translates into CASSVGPANTGELFF.

This clonotype was counted many times. The rearrangement links TRBV6-1 to TRBJ1-1; D is unresolved. Trimming removed 7 bases at V and 0 bases at J, with 15 bases between. From germline, CDR1 is MNHNS and CDR2 SASEGT. CDR3 length: 15 residues. The chain's CDR3 is CASTEHGFMNTEAFF. CDR3 coding DNA: TGTGCCAGCACCGAACACGGATTCATGAACACTGAAGCTTTCTTT.

This clonotype was seen ten or more times. This chain's CDR3 is CASKGDRANSPLHF. CDR3 in DNA: TGTGCCAGCAAAGGGGACAGGGCTAATTCACCCCTCCACTTT. This chain joins TRBV2 and TRBJ1-6, with 9 bases aligning to TRBD1. The length of the CDR3 is 14 residues. Germline V lookup: CDR1 SNHLY, CDR2 FYNNEI. After removal of 7 bases from V and 6 bases from J, the junction contained 4 bases not matched to a gene.

This clonotype was observed a handful of times. This chain connects TRBV12-3 or TRBV12-4 to TRBJ1-4, with D perhaps matching TRBD1 (5 bases). The CDR3 sequence is 11 residues long. The V gene lost 6 bases and the J gene lost 13 bases, with 12 bases spanning the gap. CDR3 sequence: CASSPGSGLFF. The DNA of the CDR3 is TGTGCCAGCAGCCCAGGGTCGGGACTGTTTTTT.

This clonotype was seen repeatedly, ten times or more. This chain connects TRBV24-1 to TRBJ2-3; 12 nucleotides align to TRBD1. V dropped 4 bases and J dropped 4; count of bases not matched to a gene: 17. From germline, CDR1 is KGHDR and CDR2 SFDVKD. This CDR3 region has 20 residues. CDR3 coding DNA: TGTGCCACCAGTGACTCGGGACAGGGGGCTTATAGCGTGAAAGCAGATACGCAGTATTTT. This codes for CATSDSGQGAYSVKADTQYF.

In the case of this clonotype: A read error is possible here, since a much larger clone lies one base away. This chain links TRBV20-1 with TRBJ2-1; 7 bases are a match to TRBD2. Germline V CDR1 and CDR2: DFQATT, SNEGSKA (reference sequence). This CDR3 is 17 amino acids long. V lost 6 bases, J lost 10 bases, and 24 bases stayed unmatched. The CDR3 loop reads CSAPRRVGRGGSYEQFF. For the CDR3, the DNA is TGCAGTGCCCCGCGGCGGGTGGGGAGGGGAGGCTCCTACGAGCAGTTCTTC.

This clonotype was counted only a few times. The chain couples TRBV5-4 to TRBJ1-1, with D possibly TRBD1 on 5 matching bases. The V gene lost 0 bases and the J gene lost 4 bases, with 13 bases spanning the gap. The CDR3 covers 15 residues. Germline V gives CDR1 SGHNT, CDR2 YYREEE (reference sequence). In DNA form, the CDR3 reads TGTGCCAGCAGCTTGGCCCTTGGAGGGACCACTGAAGCTTTCTTT. It codes for CASSLALGGTTEAFF.

This clonotype appeared many times. The V gene is TRBV6-2 or TRBV6-3, the J gene TRBJ2-7; perhaps TRBD2 as D (5 bases). The CDR3 totals 11 residues. The germline V gene has CDR1 MNHEY and CDR2 SVGEGT. V was shortened by 4 bases and J by 9 bases, with 10 bases between the two germline ends. As DNA, the CDR3 is TGTGCCAGCAGTTTCTCAGGAGGGCAGTACTTC. This gives the protein CASSFSGGQYF.

In this sample, this clonotype turned up many times. CDR3 amino acids: CASSVGTRNTEAFF. The DNA of the CDR3 is TGTGCCAGCAGCGTAGGGACGAGGAACACTGAAGCTTTCTTT. This chain joins TRBV9 and TRBJ1-1; unclear D gene. CDR1 and CDR2 (germline): SGDLS, YYNGEE. This CDR3 region has 14 residues. V was pared by 0 bases and J by 1 base, with 7 bases between.